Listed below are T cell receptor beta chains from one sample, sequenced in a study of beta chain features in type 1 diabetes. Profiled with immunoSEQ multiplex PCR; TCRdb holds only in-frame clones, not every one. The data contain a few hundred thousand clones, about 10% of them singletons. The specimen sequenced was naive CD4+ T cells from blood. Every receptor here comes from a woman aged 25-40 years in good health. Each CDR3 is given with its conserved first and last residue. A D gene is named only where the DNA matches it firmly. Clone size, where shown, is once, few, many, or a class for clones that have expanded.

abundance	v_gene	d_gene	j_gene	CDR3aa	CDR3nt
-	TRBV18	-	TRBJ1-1	CASSPGGEGTEAFF	TGTGCCAGCTCACCAGGGGGCGAAGGCACTGAAGCTTTCTTT
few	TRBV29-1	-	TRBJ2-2	CSVCPGQDTGELFF	TGCAGCGTTTGTCCGGGACAAGACACCGGGGAGCTGTTTTTT
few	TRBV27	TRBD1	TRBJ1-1	CASTLNFDRVNTEAFF	TGTGCCAGCACGCTAAACTTCGACAGGGTGAACACTGAAGCTTTCTTT
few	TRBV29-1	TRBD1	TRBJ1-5	CSVVTGQGVFNQPQHF	TGCAGCGTTGTAACGGGACAGGGTGTATTCAATCAGCCCCAGCATTTT
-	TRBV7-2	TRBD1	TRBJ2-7	CASSIPLRDSHSYEQYF	TGTGCCAGCAGCATCCCCCTCCGGGACAGCCACTCCTACGAGCAGTACTTC
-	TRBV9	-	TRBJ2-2	CASSVVANANTGELFF	TGTGCCAGCAGCGTAGTCGCGAACGCGAACACCGGGGAGCTGTTTTTT
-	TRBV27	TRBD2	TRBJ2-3	CASSSLSGGTDTQYF	TGTGCCAGCAGTTCTCTCAGCGGGGGCACAGATACGCAGTATTTT
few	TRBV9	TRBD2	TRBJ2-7	CASSVERDSYEQYF	TGTGCCAGCAGCGTAGAGCGGGACTCCTACGAGCAGTACTTC
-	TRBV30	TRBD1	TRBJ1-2	CAWSPNRGANYGYTF	TGTGCCTGGAGTCCCAACAGGGGAGCTAACTATGGCTACACCTTC
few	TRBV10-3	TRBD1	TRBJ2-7	CAISDQGQGIYEQYF	TGTGCCATCAGTGATCAGGGACAGGGGATCTACGAGCAGTACTTC
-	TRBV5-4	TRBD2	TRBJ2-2	CASSSGLAGGPGELFF	TGTGCCAGCAGCTCGGGACTAGCGGGAGGGCCCGGGGAGCTGTTTTTT
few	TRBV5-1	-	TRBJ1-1	CASSLTQGLAEAFF	TGCGCCAGCAGCTTGACGCAGGGCCTCGCTGAAGCTTTCTTT
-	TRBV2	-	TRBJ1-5	CASSQAGSNQPQHF	TGTGCCAGCAGTCAGGCCGGCAGTAATCAGCCCCAGCATTTT
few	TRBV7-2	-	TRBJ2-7	CASSQIADSSYEQYF	TGTGCCAGCAGCCAGATAGCGGATAGCTCCTACGAGCAGTACTTC
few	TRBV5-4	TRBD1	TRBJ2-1	CASSHAGQGINEQFF	TGTGCCAGCAGCCACGCTGGACAGGGTATTAATGAGCAGTTCTTC
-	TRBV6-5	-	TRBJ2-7	CASSRTGSAWEQYF	TGTGCCAGCAGCCGAACAGGATCAGCCTGGGAGCAGTACTTC
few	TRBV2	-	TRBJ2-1	CASKEFPNHNEQFF	TGTGCCAGCAAGGAGTTCCCGAACCACAATGAGCAGTTCTTC
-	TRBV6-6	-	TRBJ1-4	CASMGGEIGKLFF	TGTGCCAGCATGGGAGGGGAAATAGGGAAACTGTTTTTT
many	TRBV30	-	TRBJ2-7	CAWSGSYEQYF	TGTGCCTGGTCGGGCTCCTACGAGCAGTACTTC
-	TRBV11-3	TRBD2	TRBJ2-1	CASSGIAGGTYNEQFF	TGTGCCAGCAGCGGCATAGCGGGAGGAACCTACAATGAGCAGTTCTTC
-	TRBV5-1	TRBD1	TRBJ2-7	CASSPTVKMDRGPSEQYF	TGCGCCAGCAGTCCCACGGTAAAAATGGACAGGGGGCCCTCGGAGCAGTACTTC
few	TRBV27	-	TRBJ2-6	CASSQGSGANVLTF	TGTGCCAGCAGCCAGGGGTCTGGGGCCAACGTCCTGACTTTC
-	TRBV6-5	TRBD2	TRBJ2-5	CASSYSGGVQETQYF	TGTGCCAGCAGTTACTCGGGGGGGGTCCAAGAGACCCAGTACTTC
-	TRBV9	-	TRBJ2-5	CASSPQGTETQYF	TGTGCCAGCAGCCCACAGGGAACGGAGACCCAGTACTTC
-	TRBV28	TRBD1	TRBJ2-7	CASSLTDRDSYEQYF	TGTGCCAGCAGTTTAACCGACAGGGACTCCTACGAGCAGTACTTC
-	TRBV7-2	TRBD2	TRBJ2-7	CASSFPLAGGKEQYF	TGTGCCAGCAGCTTCCCACTAGCGGGAGGGAAGGAGCAGTACTTC
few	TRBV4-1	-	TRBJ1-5	CASSQEGLGDQPQHF	TGCGCCAGCAGCCAAGAAGGTCTAGGTGACCAGCCCCAGCATTTT
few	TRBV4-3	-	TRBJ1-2	CASSQEPDRKTNYGYTF	TGCGCCAGCAGCCAAGAGCCCGACAGGAAGACTAACTATGGCTACACCTTC
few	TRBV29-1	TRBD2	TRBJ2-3	CSVGLALGTDTQYF	TGCAGCGTTGGACTAGCGCTGGGCACAGATACGCAGTATTTT
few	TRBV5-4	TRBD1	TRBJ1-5	CASSLGQGQPQHF	TGTGCCAGCAGCTTGGGACAGGGTCAGCCCCAGCATTTT
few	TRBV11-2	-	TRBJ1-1	CASSRRMNTGPGAFF	TGTGCCAGCAGCAGGAGGATGAACACAGGGCCGGGGGCTTTCTTT
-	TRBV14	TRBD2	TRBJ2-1	CASSQVRGRAHNEQFF	TGTGCCAGCAGCCAAGTGCGCGGGAGGGCCCACAATGAGCAGTTCTTC
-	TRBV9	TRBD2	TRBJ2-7	CASSPGLAGAGEQYF	TGTGCCAGCAGCCCCGGACTAGCGGGAGCGGGGGAGCAGTACTTC
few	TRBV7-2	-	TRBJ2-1	CASSLFVSGSGEQFF	TGTGCCAGCAGCTTATTTGTCTCTGGGTCAGGGGAGCAGTTCTTC
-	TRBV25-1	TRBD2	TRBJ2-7	CASSVAGGTYEQYF	TGTGCCAGCAGTGTGGCGGGGGGTACCTACGAGCAGTACTTC
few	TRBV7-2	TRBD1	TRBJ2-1	CASSSTGDSSYNEQFF	TGTGCCAGCAGCTCCACAGGGGACAGCTCCTACAATGAGCAGTTCTTC
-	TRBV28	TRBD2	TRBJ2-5	CASSQGTSGGRTQYF	TGTGCCAGCAGCCAAGGGACTAGCGGGGGGCGGACCCAGTACTTC
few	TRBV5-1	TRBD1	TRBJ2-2	CASSGTGDTGELFF	TGCGCCAGCAGCGGGACAGGGGACACCGGGGAGCTGTTTTTT
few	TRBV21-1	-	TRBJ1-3	CASNQTGTVSGNTIYF	TGTGCCAGCAACCAAACCGGGACAGTCTCTGGAAACACCATATATTTT
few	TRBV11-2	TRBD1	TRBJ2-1	CASSLRPGTANEQFF	TGTGCCAGCAGCTTAAGACCCGGGACAGCCAATGAGCAGTTCTTC
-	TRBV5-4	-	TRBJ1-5	CASSLGQTQPQHF	TGTGCCAGCAGCTTGGGACAGACACAGCCCCAGCATTTT
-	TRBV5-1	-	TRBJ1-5	CASSLEEGGQPQHF	TGCGCCAGCAGCTTGGAAGAGGGCGGTCAGCCCCAGCATTTT
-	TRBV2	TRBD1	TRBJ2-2	CASRETGARNTGELFF	TGTGCCAGCAGGGAGACAGGGGCCCGAAACACCGGGGAGCTGTTTTTT
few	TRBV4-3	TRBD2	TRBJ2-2	CASSTRGLAESTGELFF	TGCGCCAGCAGCACAAGAGGACTAGCGGAGTCCACCGGGGAGCTGTTTTTT
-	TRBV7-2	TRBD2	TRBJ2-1	CASSFSSGSFYNEQFF	TGTGCCAGCAGCTTTAGTAGCGGGAGTTTCTACAATGAGCAGTTCTTC
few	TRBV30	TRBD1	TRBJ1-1	CAWGTGGLNTEAFF	TGTGCCTGGGGAACAGGGGGATTGAACACTGAAGCTTTCTTT
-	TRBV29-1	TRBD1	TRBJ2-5	CSVRDRGRSETQYF	TGCAGCGTGCGGGACAGGGGGCGCTCAGAGACCCAGTACTTC
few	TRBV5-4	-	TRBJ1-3	CASTVSGGVSGNTIYF	TGTGCCAGCACCGTATCGGGCGGGGTCTCGGGAAACACCATATATTTT
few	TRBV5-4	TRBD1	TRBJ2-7	CASSLGTGAGEQYF	TGTGCCAGCAGCTTAGGGACAGGGGCAGGCGAGCAGTACTTC
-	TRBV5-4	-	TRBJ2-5	CASRRSQETQYF	TGTGCCAGCAGGCGGTCACAAGAGACCCAGTACTTC
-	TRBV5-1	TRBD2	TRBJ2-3	CASSFPGGDTQYF	TGCGCCAGCAGCTTTCCCGGGGGGGATACGCAGTATTTT
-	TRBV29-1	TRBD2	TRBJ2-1	CSVEGGRAFNEQFF	TGCAGCGTTGAAGGCGGGAGGGCCTTCAATGAGCAGTTCTTC
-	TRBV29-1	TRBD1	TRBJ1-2	CSVEDPRDRYTF	TGCAGCGTTGAAGACCCCCGGGACAGATACACCTTC
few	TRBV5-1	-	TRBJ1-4	CASSPWTSTNEKLFF	TGCGCCAGCAGCCCATGGACATCCACTAATGAAAAACTGTTTTTT